This T cell receptor beta chain derives from a study of blood T cell repertoires in COVID-19. Participant age was roughly 18 to 90 years, and participants resided in approximately 24 US areas. Donors in Cohort 3 who had recovered were those with two negative PCRs, healthcare professional clearance, or resolution of their symptoms. The assay was immunoSEQ multiplex PCR, and TCRdb's table has in-frame clones only and misses some. The profile shows 100,000 to 150,000 clones, 65% to 85% of them singletons. CDR1 is SGHDT, CDR2 YYEEEE, per germline. After removal of 6 bases from V and 4 bases from J, the junction contained 0 bases not matched to a gene. This CDR3 has 11 amino acids.

Sequenced material: PBMCs or T cells enriched from blood (not recorded which). The chain joins TRBV5-6 to TRBJ2-5, with 7 bases matching TRBD1. The receptor's source is a woman aged 25 to 39 who had recovered from COVID-19. The CDR3 protein is CASNRGETQYF. CDR3 sequence (DNA): TGTGCCAGCAACAGGGGAGAGACCCAGTACTTC.